This passage covers 17 T cell receptor beta chains from one sample sequenced in a study of CD8 T cells in ankylosing spondylitis. TCRdb reanalysed the 5' RACE reads using MiXCR and keeps one entry per CDR3 protein. The repertoire consists of 380,000 or so distinct CDR3 sequences, with more than 20% occurring once and the leading ten covering under 15%. The sample taken for sequencing was blood, either unsorted or a sorted T cell fraction (not recorded which). The receptors derive from a male donor with ankylosing spondylitis or in good health (not recorded which).

Only a few counts were recorded for this clonotype. The chain joins TRBV4-1 to TRBJ2-3; D perhaps matches TRBD2 (5 bases). V lost 0 bases, J lost 2 bases, and 12 bases lay in between. This CDR3 is built from 16 residues. In germline, CDR1 is MGHRA, CDR2 YSYEKL. The CDR3 coding sequence is TGCGCCAGCAGCCAAGATCTGAGGGCCTCCACAGATACGCAGTATTTT. It specifies CASSQDLRASTDTQYF.

The chain joins TRBV6-5 to TRBJ2-1; D gene unclear. CDR1 is MNHEY, CDR2 SVGAGI, per germline. Deletions cut 0 bases from V and 5 bases from J, with 14 bases between. This CDR3 has 16 amino acids. DNA of the CDR3: TGTGCCAGCAGTTACTCGCTCTTGGGGTCCAACAATGAGCAGTTCTTC. Its translation: CASSYSLLGSNNEQFF.

This clonotype has a handful of counts. The chain joins TRBV29-1 to TRBJ2-7; D perhaps matches TRBD2 (6 bases). Germline lookup yields CDR1 SQVTM and CDR2 ANQGSEA. This CDR3 spans 14 amino acids. Trimming stripped 6 bases from V and 4 bases from J, with 19 bases between. The CDR3 DNA sequence: TGCAGCGTGCGGGGCCTATCCGAAAAATACGAGCAGTACTTC. Translation gives CSVRGLSEKYEQYF.

The rearrangement joins TRBV15 to TRBJ2-5; no reliable D call. The V end lost 4 bases, the J end lost 5 bases, and 17 bases lay between the germline ends. CDR3 length: 15 residues. Per the germline V gene, CDR1 is LNHNV and CDR2 is YYDKDF (reference sequence). CDR3 protein: CATSTAGRSMETQYF. The CDR3 DNA reads as TGTGCCACCAGCACCGCCGGACGGAGCATGGAGACCCAGTACTTC.

This sequence joins TRBV9 and TRBJ2-7; tentative D call: TRBD1 (5 bases). The CDR3 covers 14 residues. Germline V gene lookup returns CDR1 SGDLS and CDR2 YYNGEE. V was cut by 0 bases and J by 6 bases, with 13 bases left in between. CDR3 residues: CASSVGGQAPEQYF. In DNA form, the CDR3 reads TGTGCCAGCAGCGTAGGGGGCCAGGCCCCCGAGCAGTACTTC.

The sample holds a few counts of this clonotype. The genes are TRBV12-3 or TRBV12-4 and TRBJ1-2, with unresolved D. Deletions cut 4 bases from V and 6 bases from J, with 12 bases between. This CDR3 is 13 amino acids long. The CDR3 reads CASSSPKNNGYTF. CDR3 in DNA: TGTGCCAGCAGTTCTCCTAAAAATAATGGCTACACCTTC.

This clonotype was counted only a few times. The J gene is TRBJ2-1, the V gene TRBV9, with TRBD2 identical over 14 bases. The V segment lost 3 bases and the J segment 8 bases; nucleotides outside the gene matches: 7. The V gene's germline CDR1 is SGDLS and CDR2 YYNGEE. The length of the CDR3 is 16 residues. The CDR3 reads CASSAGLAGASDEQFF. CDR3 in DNA: TGTGCCAGCAGCGCGGGACTAGCGGGGGCTAGTGATGAGCAGTTCTTC.

V is TRBV5-1 and J is TRBJ1-2, with 8 bases aligning to TRBD1. The V and J ends lost 0 bases and 8 bases, in that order; junction bases with no gene match: 6. CDR3 length: 14 residues. CDR1 and CDR2 from the germline V gene are SGHRS and YFSETQ. CDR3 residues: CASSLDRGAEGYTF. The CDR3 nucleotides read TGCGCCAGCAGCTTGGACAGGGGGGCTGAAGGCTACACCTTC.

This clonotype was seen only a few times. The chain employs TRBV27 and TRBJ1-2, with 7 positions matching TRBD1. Germline V CDR1 and CDR2: MNHEY, SMNVEV (reference sequence). The CDR3 totals 16 residues. V was pared by 3 bases and J by 4 bases, with 11 bases of the junction left unmatched. The CDR3 nucleotides read TGTGCCAGCAGTTTGCGTAAGGAGGGGGCGGGCTATGGCTACACCTTC. Its translation: CASSLRKEGAGYGYTF.

The chain employs TRBV12-3 or TRBV12-4 and TRBJ2-1; the match to TRBD2 covers 12 bases. The length of the CDR3 is 14 residues. V shed 7 bases and J 8 bases; nucleotides not matched to a gene: 6. The CDR3 DNA reads TGTGCCAGCACCTCTCTAGCGGGGGGGCATGAGCAGTTCTTC. Translated, it gives CASTSLAGGHEQFF.

The V call is TRBV19, the J call TRBJ2-1; D call uncertain. This CDR3 region has 14 residues. The V gene's germline CDR1 is LNHDA and CDR2 SQIVND (reference sequence). The V end was cut by 6 bases, the J end by 1 base, with 10 bases between. The DNA for the CDR3 is TGTGCCAGTAGCCAAATGGGGTCCTACAATGAGCAGTTCTTC. Protein product: CASSQMGSYNEQFF.

This clonotype was picked up many times. This rearrangement joins TRBV6-4 to TRBJ2-1, with 11 bases aligning to TRBD2. Germline V CDR1 and CDR2: MRHNA, SNTAGT. V lost 0 bases, J lost 4 bases, and 2 bases stayed unmatched. The CDR3 covers 16 residues. CDR3 amino acids: CASSDSASGGYNEQFF. The DNA of the CDR3 is TGTGCCAGCAGTGACTCGGCTAGCGGGGGGTACAATGAGCAGTTCTTC.

The chain's CDR3 is CASSEDSRRDEQFF. The CDR3, as DNA: TGCGCCAGCAGTGAGGACTCCCGCCGGGATGAGCAGTTCTTC. The chain employs TRBV10-2 and TRBJ2-1, with no clear D. The germline V gene encodes CDR1 WSHSY and CDR2 SAAADI. This CDR3 contains 14 residues. Trimming removed 2 bases at V and 8 bases at J, with 13 bases between.

This rearrangement joins TRBV12-3 or TRBV12-4 to TRBJ2-5; 7 bases map to TRBD1. Trimming at V came to 1 base and at J to 2 bases, leaving 13 bases not matched to a gene. The CDR3 extends over 18 amino acids. The CDR3 sequence: CASSLDRGPRGRQETQYF. CDR3 nucleotide sequence: TGTGCCAGCAGTTTAGACAGGGGCCCAAGGGGGCGACAAGAGACCCAGTACTTC.

This clonotype came up a few times. This sequence joins TRBV9 and TRBJ2-3; 8 nucleotides line up with TRBD2. V shed 0 bases, J shed 2 bases, and the junction held 2 bases outside the gene matches. This CDR3 contains 15 residues. The germline gives CDR1 SGDLS, CDR2 YYNGEE. The CDR3 loop reads CASSVEGLDTDTQYF. The DNA for the CDR3 is TGTGCCAGCAGCGTAGAGGGACTAGACACAGATACGCAGTATTTT.

This clonotype was counted a few times. The gene calls are TRBV7-9 and TRBJ2-3; 7 bases are a match to TRBD1. The CDR3 has 16 residues. Losses at the gene ends were 5 bases for V and 2 bases for J; bases not matched to a gene: 10. Germline V gene data show CDR1 as SEHNR and CDR2 as FQNEAQ (reference sequence). For the CDR3, the DNA is TGTGCCAGCAGCATCCCTGACAGGGCCTACACAGATACGCAGTATTTT. Its translation is CASSIPDRAYTDTQYF.

The chain couples TRBV5-1 to TRBJ1-1; maybe TRBD1 (5 bases). The CDR3 loop spans 13 amino acids. The V gene lost 4 bases and the J gene lost 2 bases, with 9 bases spanning the gap. Germline V lookup: CDR1 SGHRS, CDR2 YFSETQ. CDR3 nucleotide sequence: TGCGCCAGCAGCCAGGACATTAACACTGAAGCTTTCTTT. It is translated as CASSQDINTEAFF.